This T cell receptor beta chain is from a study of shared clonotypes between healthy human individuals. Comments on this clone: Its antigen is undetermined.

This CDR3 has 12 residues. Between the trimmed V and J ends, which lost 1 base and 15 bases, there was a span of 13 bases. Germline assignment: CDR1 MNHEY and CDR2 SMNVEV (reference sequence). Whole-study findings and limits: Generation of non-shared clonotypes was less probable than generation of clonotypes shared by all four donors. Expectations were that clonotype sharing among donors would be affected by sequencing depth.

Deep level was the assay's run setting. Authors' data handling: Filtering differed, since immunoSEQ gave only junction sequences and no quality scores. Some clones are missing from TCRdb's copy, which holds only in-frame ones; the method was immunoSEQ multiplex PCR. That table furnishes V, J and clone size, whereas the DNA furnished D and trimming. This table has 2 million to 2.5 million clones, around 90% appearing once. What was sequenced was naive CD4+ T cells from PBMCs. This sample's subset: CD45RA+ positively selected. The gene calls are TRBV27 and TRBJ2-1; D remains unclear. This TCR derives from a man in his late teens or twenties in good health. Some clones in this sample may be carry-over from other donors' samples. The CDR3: CASSLYGYKVFF. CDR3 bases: TGTGCCAGCAGTTTATACGGGTATAAGGTGTTCTTC.